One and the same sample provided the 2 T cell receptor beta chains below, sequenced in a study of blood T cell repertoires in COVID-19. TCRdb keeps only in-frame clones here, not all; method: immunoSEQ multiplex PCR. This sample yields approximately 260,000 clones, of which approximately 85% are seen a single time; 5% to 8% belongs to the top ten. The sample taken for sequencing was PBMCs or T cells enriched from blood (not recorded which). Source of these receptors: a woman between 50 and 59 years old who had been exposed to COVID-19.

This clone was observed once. CDR3 bases: TGTGCCAGCAGCTTAGGGCGAGGAAGCACTGAAGCTTTCTTT. Translating gives CASSLGRGSTEAFF. This sequence joins TRBV11-2 and TRBJ1-1; D is undetermined. The CDR3 loop spans 14 amino acids. CDR1 and CDR2 (germline): SGHAT, FQNNGV. V lost 1 base and J 4 bases, leaving 10 bases between the germline ends.

The DNA for the CDR3 is TGTGCCAGCCGGGGGAGGGGTATGAACATTCAGTACTTC. Amino acid sequence: CASRGRGMNIQYF. This chain connects TRBV19 to TRBJ2-4; the match to TRBD2 covers 7 bases. Germline V CDR1 and CDR2: LNHDA, SQIVND (reference sequence). Trimming at V came to 9 bases and at J to 7 bases, leaving 9 bases not matched to a gene. This CDR3 spans 13 amino acids. Variable domain in full (rest from reference TRBV19 and TRBJ2-4): DGGITQSPKYLFRKEGQNVTLSCEQNLNHDAMYWYRQDPGQGLRLIYYSQIVNDFQKGDIAEGYSVSREKKESFPLTVTSAQKNPTAFYLCASRGRGMNIQYFGAGTRLSVL.